What follows describes a single T cell receptor beta chain. The antigen remains undetermined. Described time point: week 11, during vaccination. Each dose of the vaccine consisted of 300 ug of mutant IDH1 20-mer peptide, with topical imiquimod. The entry originates in a study of a mutant IDH1 vaccine in newly diagnosed glioma. Overall study context: Commencement of vaccination occurred 4-6 weeks following radiotherapy alone, or concurrently with temozolomide cycles.

Generated by immunoSEQ multiplex PCR, the TCRdb table keeps only in-frame clones and is missing some. The data contain around 31,000 clones, around 90% of them seen just once; the ten biggest clones take up less than 25%. Whole-study results and caveats: Detectable vaccine-induced immune responses arose in around 93% of patients.

The TCR originated in a man younger than 35 with glioma. The sequences come from PBMCs, collected from a glioma patient whose treatment included an IDH1 peptide vaccine.

The DNA for the CDR3 is TGTGCCAGCAGTGCCTCGGGCCCTAAGGGTGAGCAGTTCTTC. It codes for CASSASGPKGEQFF. The rearrangement uses TRBV6-5 and TRBJ2-1; D ambiguous. Trimming removed 5 bases from V and 9 bases from J, with 17 bases in between. The CDR3 sequence is 14 residues long. Per germline, CDR1 MNHEY and CDR2 SVGAGI.